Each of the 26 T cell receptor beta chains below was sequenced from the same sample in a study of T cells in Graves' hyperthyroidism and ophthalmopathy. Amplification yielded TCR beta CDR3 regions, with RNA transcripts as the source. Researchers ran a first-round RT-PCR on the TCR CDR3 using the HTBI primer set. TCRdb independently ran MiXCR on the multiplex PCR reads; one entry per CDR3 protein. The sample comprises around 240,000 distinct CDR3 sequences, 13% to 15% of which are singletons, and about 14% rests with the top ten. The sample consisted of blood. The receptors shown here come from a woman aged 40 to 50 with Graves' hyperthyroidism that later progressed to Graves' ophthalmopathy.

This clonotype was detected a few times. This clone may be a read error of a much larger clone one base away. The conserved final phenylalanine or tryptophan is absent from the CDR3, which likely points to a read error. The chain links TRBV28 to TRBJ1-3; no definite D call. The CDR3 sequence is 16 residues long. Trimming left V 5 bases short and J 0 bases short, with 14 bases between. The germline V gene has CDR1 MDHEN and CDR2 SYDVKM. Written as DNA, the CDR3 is TGTGCCAGCAGTGGATGGACCCCCCGCTCTGGAAACACCATATATTCT. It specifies CASSGWTPRSGNTIYS.

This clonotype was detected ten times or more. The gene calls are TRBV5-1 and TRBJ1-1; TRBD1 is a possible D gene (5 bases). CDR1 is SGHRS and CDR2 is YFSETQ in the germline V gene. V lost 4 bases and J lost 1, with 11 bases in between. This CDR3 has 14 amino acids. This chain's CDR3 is CASSARGGNTEAFF. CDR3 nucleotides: TGCGCCAGCAGCGCCCGGGGGGGGAACACTGAAGCTTTCTTT.

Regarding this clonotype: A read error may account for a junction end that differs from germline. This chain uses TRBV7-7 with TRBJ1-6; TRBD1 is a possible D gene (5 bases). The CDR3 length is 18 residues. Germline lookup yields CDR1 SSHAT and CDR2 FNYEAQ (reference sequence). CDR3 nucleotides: TGTGCTAGCAGCAGGTGGGGGAGGCCGGCAGTCAATAATTCACCCCTCCACTTT. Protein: CASSRWGRPAVNNSPLHF.

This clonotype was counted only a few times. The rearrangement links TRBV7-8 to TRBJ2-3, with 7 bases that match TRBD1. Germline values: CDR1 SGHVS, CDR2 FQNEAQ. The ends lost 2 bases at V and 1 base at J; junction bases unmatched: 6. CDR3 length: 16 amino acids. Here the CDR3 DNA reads TGTGCCAGCAGCTTATCCGGGACAGTCCGCACAGATACGCAGTATTTT. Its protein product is CASSLSGTVRTDTQYF.

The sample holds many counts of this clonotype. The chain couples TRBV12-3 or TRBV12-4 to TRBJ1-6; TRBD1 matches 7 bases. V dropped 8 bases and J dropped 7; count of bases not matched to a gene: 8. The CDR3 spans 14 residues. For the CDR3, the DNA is TGTGCCAGCCGAACAGGGGCCAGGAATTCACCCCTCCACTTT. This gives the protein CASRTGARNSPLHF.

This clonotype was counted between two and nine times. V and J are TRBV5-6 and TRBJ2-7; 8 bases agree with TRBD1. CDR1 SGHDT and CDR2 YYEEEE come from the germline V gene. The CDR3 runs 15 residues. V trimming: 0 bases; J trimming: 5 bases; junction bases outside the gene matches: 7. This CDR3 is CASSLAVTGDDEQYF. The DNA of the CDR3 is TGTGCCAGCAGCTTGGCGGTGACAGGGGACGACGAGCAGTACTTC.

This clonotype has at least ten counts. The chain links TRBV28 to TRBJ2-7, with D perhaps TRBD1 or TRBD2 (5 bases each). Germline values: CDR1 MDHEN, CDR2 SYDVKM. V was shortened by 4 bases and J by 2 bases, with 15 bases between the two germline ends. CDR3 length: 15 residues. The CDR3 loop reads CASSSPGTLPYEQYF. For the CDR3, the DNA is TGTGCCAGCAGTTCGCCCGGGACCCTCCCCTACGAGCAGTACTTC.

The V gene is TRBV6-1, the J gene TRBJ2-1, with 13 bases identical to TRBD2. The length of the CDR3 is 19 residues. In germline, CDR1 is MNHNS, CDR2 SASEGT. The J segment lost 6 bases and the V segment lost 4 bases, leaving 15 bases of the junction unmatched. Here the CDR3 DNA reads TGTGCCAGCAGTGGGACAAATATCGGACTAGCGGGAGTTGGCAATGAGCAGTTCTTC. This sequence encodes CASSGTNIGLAGVGNEQFF.

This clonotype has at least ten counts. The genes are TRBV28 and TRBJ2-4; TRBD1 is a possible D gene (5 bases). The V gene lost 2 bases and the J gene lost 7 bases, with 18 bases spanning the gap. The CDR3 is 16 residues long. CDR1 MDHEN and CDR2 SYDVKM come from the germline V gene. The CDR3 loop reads CASSLPPDTRKNIQYF. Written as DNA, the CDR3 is TGTGCCAGCAGTTTACCACCGGACACCCGGAAGAACATTCAGTACTTC.

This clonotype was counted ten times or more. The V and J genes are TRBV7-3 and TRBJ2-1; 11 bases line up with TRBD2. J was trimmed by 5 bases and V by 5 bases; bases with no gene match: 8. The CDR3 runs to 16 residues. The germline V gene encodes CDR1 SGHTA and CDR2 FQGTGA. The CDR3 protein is CASSTRSGRANNEQFF. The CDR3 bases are TGTGCCAGCAGCACCCGTAGCGGGAGGGCCAACAATGAGCAGTTCTTC.

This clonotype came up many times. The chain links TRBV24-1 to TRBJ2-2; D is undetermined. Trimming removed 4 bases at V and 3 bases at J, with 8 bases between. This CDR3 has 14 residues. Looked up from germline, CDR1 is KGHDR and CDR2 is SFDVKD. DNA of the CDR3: TGTGCCACCAGTGACCAGGCGTACACCGGGGAGCTGTTTTTT. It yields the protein CATSDQAYTGELFF.

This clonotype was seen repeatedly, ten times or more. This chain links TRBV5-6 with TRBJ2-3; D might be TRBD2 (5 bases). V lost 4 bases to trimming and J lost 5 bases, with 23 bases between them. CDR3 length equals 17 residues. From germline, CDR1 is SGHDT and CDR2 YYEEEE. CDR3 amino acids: CASSVELDFPLRDTQYF. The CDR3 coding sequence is TGTGCCAGCAGCGTGGAACTAGATTTCCCGTTGAGAGATACGCAGTATTTT.

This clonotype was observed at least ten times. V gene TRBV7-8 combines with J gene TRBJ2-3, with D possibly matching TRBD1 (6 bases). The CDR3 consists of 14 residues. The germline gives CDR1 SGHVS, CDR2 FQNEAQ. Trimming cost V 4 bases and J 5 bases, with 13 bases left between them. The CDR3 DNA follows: TGTGCCAGCAGCTCCCTCCCACAGGGAGATACGCAGTATTTT. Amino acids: CASSSLPQGDTQYF.

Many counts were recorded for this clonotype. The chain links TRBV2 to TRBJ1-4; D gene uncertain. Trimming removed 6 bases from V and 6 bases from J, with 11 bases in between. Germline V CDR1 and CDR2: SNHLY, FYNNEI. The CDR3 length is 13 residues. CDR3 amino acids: CASRRGADEKLFF. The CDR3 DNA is TGTGCCAGCAGGAGAGGAGCGGATGAAAAACTGTTTTTT.

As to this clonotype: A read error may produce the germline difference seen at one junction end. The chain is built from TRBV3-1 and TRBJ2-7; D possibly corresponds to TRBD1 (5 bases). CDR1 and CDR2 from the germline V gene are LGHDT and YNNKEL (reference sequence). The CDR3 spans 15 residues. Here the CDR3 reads CASSQAERGNHEHYF. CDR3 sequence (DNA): TGTGCCAGCAGTCAAGCTGAAAGGGGTAACCACGAGCATTACTTC.

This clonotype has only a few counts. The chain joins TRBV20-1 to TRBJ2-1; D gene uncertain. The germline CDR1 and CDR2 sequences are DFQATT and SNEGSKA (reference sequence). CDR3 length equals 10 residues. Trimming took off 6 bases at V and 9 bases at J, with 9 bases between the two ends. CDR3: CSANRGEQFF. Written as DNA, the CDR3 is TGCAGTGCCAATCGTGGTGAGCAGTTCTTC.

CDR3 bases: TGTGCCAGTAGTATAGGGGGACTAGCGGGAGGACTCTCCTACAATGAGCAGTTCTTC. This gives the protein CASSIGGLAGGLSYNEQFF. This chain joins TRBV19 and TRBJ2-1; TRBD2 agrees at 15 bases. Looked up from germline, CDR1 is LNHDA and CDR2 is SQIVND (reference sequence). CDR3 length: 19 amino acids. With 1 base clipped from V and 0 bases from J, the junction kept 4 bases outside the gene matches.

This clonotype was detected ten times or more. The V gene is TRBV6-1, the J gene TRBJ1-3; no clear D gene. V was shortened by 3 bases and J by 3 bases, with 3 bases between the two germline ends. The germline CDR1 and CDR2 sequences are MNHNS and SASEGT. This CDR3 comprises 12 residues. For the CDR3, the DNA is TGTGCCAGCAGTGACCGTGGAAACACCATATATTTT. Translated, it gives CASSDRGNTIYF.

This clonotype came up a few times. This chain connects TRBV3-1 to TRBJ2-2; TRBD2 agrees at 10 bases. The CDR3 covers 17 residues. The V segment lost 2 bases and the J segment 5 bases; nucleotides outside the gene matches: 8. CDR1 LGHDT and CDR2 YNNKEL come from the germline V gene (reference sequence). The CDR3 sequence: CASSQLGAGGPTGELFF. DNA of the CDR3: TGTGCCAGCAGCCAATTGGGAGCGGGAGGGCCAACCGGGGAGCTGTTTTTT.

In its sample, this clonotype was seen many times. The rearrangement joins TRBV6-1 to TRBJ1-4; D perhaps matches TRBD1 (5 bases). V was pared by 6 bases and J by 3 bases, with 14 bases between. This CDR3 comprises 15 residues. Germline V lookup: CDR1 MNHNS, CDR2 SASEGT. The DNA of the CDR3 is TGTGCCAGCAGCGACACCCGGGGACCTAATGAAAAACTGTTTTTT. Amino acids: CASSDTRGPNEKLFF.

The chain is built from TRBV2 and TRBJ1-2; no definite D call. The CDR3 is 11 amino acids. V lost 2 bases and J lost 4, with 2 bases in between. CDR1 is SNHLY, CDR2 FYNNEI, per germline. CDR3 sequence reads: CASSERYGYTF. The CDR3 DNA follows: TGTGCCAGCAGTGAACGCTATGGCTACACCTTC.

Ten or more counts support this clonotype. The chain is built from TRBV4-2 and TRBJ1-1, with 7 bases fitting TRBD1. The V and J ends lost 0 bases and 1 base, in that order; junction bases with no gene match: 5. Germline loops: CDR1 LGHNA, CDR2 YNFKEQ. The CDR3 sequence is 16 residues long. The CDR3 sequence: CASSQEMGQRNTEAFF. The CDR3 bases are TGTGCCAGCAGCCAAGAGATGGGACAGAGGAACACTGAAGCTTTCTTT.

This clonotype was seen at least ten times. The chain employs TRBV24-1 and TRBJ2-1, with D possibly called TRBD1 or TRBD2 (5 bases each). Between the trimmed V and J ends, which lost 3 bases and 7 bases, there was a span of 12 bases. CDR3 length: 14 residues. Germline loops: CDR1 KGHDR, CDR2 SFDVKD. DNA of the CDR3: TGTGCCACCAGTGATCCGGGGACCGCTAATGAGCAGTTCTTC. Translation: CATSDPGTANEQFF.

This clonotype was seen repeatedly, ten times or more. CDR3 sequence (DNA): TGTGCCAGCAGCTTTACCAGGGGCTACGAGCAGTACTTC. Its translation: CASSFTRGYEQYF. V and J are TRBV13 and TRBJ2-7; D might be TRBD1 (6 bases). V dropped 3 bases and J dropped 3 bases, with 9 bases sitting between them. The germline CDR1 and CDR2 sequences are PRHDT and FYEKMQ (reference sequence). The length of the CDR3 is 13 residues. Full variable domain (rest looked up from reference TRBV13 and TRBJ2-7): AAGVIQSPRHLIKEKRETATLKCYPIPRHDTVYWYQQGPGQDPQFLISFYEKMQSDKGSIPDRFSAQQFSDYHSELNMSSLELGDSALYFCASSFTRGYEQYFGPGTRLTVT.

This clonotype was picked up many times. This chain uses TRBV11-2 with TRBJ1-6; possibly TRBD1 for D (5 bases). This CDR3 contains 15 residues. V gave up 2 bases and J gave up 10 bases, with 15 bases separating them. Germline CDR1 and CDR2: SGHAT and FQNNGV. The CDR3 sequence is CASSLPSQGKSPLHF. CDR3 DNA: TGTGCCAGCAGCTTACCGAGTCAGGGCAAATCACCCCTCCACTTT. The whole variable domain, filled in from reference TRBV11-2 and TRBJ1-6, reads EAGVAQSPRYKIIEKRQSVAFWCNPISGHATLYWYQQILGQGPKLLIQFQNNGVVDDSQLPKDRFSAERLKGVDSTLKIQPAKLEDSAVYLCASSLPSQGKSPLHFGNGTRLTVT.

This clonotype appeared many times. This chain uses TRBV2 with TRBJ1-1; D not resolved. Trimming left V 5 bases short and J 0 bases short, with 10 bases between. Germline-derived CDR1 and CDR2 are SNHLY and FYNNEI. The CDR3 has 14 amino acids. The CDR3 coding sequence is TGTGCCAGCAGTCTATGGGGATTGAACACTGAAGCTTTCTTT. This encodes CASSLWGLNTEAFF.